Listed below are T cell receptor beta chains from one sample, sequenced in a study of cytomegalovirus exposure and HLA in healthy donors. Some clones are missing from TCRdb's copy, which holds only in-frame ones; the method was immunoSEQ multiplex PCR. The sample holds 140,000 to 150,000 clones, more than 8% seen once. Material: PBMCs. All receptors derive from a man aged 50-59 years in good health and CMV-seronegative. Both conserved end residues are part of each CDR3. Fields, in order: V gene, D gene, J gene, clone size, CDR3 protein, CDR3 DNA. D genes are given only for firm matches. Size tells how often a clone was seen (once, few, many) or the class of an expanded clone, and some rows leave it out.

TRBV5-4,TRBD1,TRBJ1-2,many,CASSWEPQGSGGYTF,TGTGCCAGCAGCTGGGAACCACAGGGGTCAGGTGGCTACACCTTC
TRBV5-6,TRBD1,TRBJ1-5,few,CASSQGDGQPQHF,TGTGCCAGCTCACAGGGGGATGGTCAGCCCCAGCATTTT
TRBV2,.,TRBJ2-7,few,CASRESYEQYF,TGTGCCAGCAGGGAGTCCTACGAGCAGTACTTC
TRBV7-9,.,TRBJ1-2,.,CASSPTARPNYGYTF,TGTGCCAGCAGCCCGACAGCCAGGCCTAACTATGGCTACACCTTC
TRBV30,.,TRBJ1-5,.,CACGRGQPQHF,TGTGCCTGCGGACGAGGGCAGCCCCAGCATTTT
TRBV5-1,.,TRBJ1-4,.,CASRNEGVREKLFF,TGCGCCAGCAGAAACGAGGGGGTTAGAGAAAAACTGTTTTTT
TRBV5-1,TRBD2,TRBJ2-5,few,CASSFRPSGEETQYF,TGCGCCAGCAGCTTTCGGCCCAGCGGGGAAGAGACCCAGTACTTC
TRBV5-6,TRBD1,TRBJ2-7,.,CASSLTGGEYEQYF,TGTGCCAGCAGCTTGACAGGGGGCGAGTACGAGCAGTACTTC
TRBV15,.,TRBJ2-7,.,CATSLTSGRGSYEQYF,TGTGCCACCAGCCTAACTTCTGGACGGGGATCCTACGAGCAGTACTTC
TRBV2,.,TRBJ2-1,.,CASSEGRGSGYYNEQFF,TGTGCCAGCAGCGAGGGTCGAGGGAGTGGGTACTACAATGAGCAGTTCTTC
TRBV7-2,TRBD2,TRBJ2-2,.,CASSPQRGNTGELFF,TGTGCCAGCAGCCCGCAGCGGGGAAACACCGGGGAGCTGTTTTTT
TRBV18,TRBD2,TRBJ2-1,.,CASSLAGASYNEQFF,TGTGCCAGCTCACTAGCGGGAGCATCCTACAATGAGCAGTTCTTC
TRBV18,.,TRBJ1-5,few,CASSPLQEALVPQHF,TGTGCCAGCTCACCACTCCAGGAGGCCCTCGTTCCCCAGCATTTT
TRBV2,.,TRBJ2-2,.,CASSRVEAGELFF,TGTGCCAGCAGCAGAGTCGAGGCCGGGGAGCTGTTTTTT
TRBV2,.,TRBJ2-2,.,CASTPFANTGELFF,TGTGCCAGCACTCCGTTCGCGAACACCGGGGAGCTGTTTTTT
TRBV4-1,.,TRBJ2-7,few,CASSQDPKQGYEQYF,TGCGCCAGCAGCCAAGATCCAAAACAGGGTTACGAGCAGTACTTC
TRBV11-2,TRBD2,TRBJ2-3,.,CASSSGAGGPTDTQYF,TGTGCCAGCAGCAGCGGAGCGGGGGGGCCGACAGATACGCAGTATTTT
TRBV27,TRBD1,TRBJ2-7,.,CASSLGTASYEQYF,TGTGCCAGCAGTCTAGGGACAGCCTCCTACGAGCAGTACTTC
TRBV2,.,TRBJ1-2,.,CASDRGLSGYTF,TGTGCCAGCGATAGGGGACTTTCTGGCTACACCTTC
TRBV28,TRBD1,TRBJ1-6,once,CASSSPGTGGVGSPLHF,TGTGCCAGCAGTTCCCCCGGGACAGGGGGCGTAGGTTCACCCCTCCACTTT
TRBV30,.,TRBJ1-2,.,CAWSVSLNIGYTF,TGTGCCTGGAGTGTGAGTCTTAATATTGGCTACACCTTC
TRBV19,.,TRBJ2-1,.,CASSITGERNEQFF,TGTGCCAGTAGTATAACGGGAGAAAGGAATGAGCAGTTCTTC
TRBV5-1,TRBD1,TRBJ2-7,few,CASSQMGQGSSYEQYF,TGCGCCAGCAGCCAGATGGGACAGGGATCCTCCTACGAGCAGTACTTC
TRBV29-1,.,TRBJ1-5,few,CSVEVSNQPQHF,TGCAGCGTTGAAGTAAGCAATCAGCCCCAGCATTTT
TRBV5-6,.,TRBJ2-3,few,CASSPTPGGTDTQYF,TGTGCCAGCAGCCCCACGCCGGGGGGCACAGATACGCAGTATTTT
TRBV15,.,TRBJ2-3,.,CATSRDQNTQYF,TGTGCCACCAGCAGAGATCAAAATACGCAGTATTTT
TRBV2,TRBD1,TRBJ1-6,.,CASTLQGRSGPLHF,TGTGCCAGCACTTTACAGGGGAGGAGCGGACCCCTCCACTTT
TRBV7-3,.,TRBJ1-1,few,CASSLSPVMNTEAFF,TGTGCCAGCAGCTTAAGTCCAGTTATGAACACTGAAGCTTTCTTT
TRBV19,.,TRBJ2-3,.,CASRVKGADTQYF,TGTGCCAGTAGGGTAAAAGGGGCAGATACGCAGTATTTT
TRBV6-6,.,TRBJ2-2,.,CASSYVSTGELFF,TGTGCCAGCAGTTACGTATCCACCGGGGAGCTGTTTTTT
TRBV7-8,TRBD2,TRBJ2-7,few,CASSLSAASGMYEQYF,TGTGCCAGCAGCTTGTCGGCGGCTAGCGGGATGTACGAGCAGTACTTC
TRBV27,TRBD1,TRBJ2-7,few,CASTWDRGLREQYF,TGTGCCAGCACCTGGGACAGGGGGCTTAGAGAGCAGTACTTC
TRBV5-1,.,TRBJ1-3,few,CASSTQGRASGNTIYF,TGCGCCAGCAGCACCCAGGGGCGAGCCTCTGGAAACACCATATATTTT
TRBV6-1,TRBD2,TRBJ2-4,few,CASSESYLAARNIQYF,TGTGCCAGCAGTGAAAGCTATCTAGCGGCCAGGAACATTCAGTACTTC
TRBV5-6,.,TRBJ2-5,few,CASSSQEAQYF,TGTGCCAGCAGCTCCCAAGAGGCCCAGTACTTC
TRBV19,TRBD1,TRBJ1-2,few,CASSTPHAGGYGYTF,TGTGCCAGTAGTACCCCACACGCAGGGGGCTATGGCTACACCTTC
TRBV11-3,TRBD2,TRBJ2-7,.,CASSTPSGSYEQYF,TGTGCCAGCAGCACCCCTAGCGGGAGCTACGAGCAGTACTTC
TRBV10-1,.,TRBJ2-1,.,CASSEAGKINEQFF,TGCGCCAGCAGTGAGGCCGGGAAAATAAATGAGCAGTTCTTC
TRBV5-1,.,TRBJ2-5,.,CASSGGGGEETQYF,TGCGCCAGCAGCGGGGGAGGGGGAGAGGAGACCCAGTACTTC
TRBV11-3,.,TRBJ2-7,few,CASSQQGLNEQYF,TGTGCCAGCAGCCAACAGGGTTTAAACGAGCAGTACTTC
TRBV5-1,TRBD2,TRBJ2-1,.,CASSLGRDEQFF,TGCGCCAGCAGCCTTGGGAGGGATGAGCAGTTCTTC
TRBV29-1,TRBD2,TRBJ2-3,few,CSVGRLAGGSTDTQYF,TGCAGCGTTGGGCGGCTAGCGGGAGGCAGCACAGATACGCAGTATTTT